The sequence of this TCR beta chain was determined in a study of glioma-infiltrating T cells. The CDR3 runs to 14 residues. Germline CDR1 is ENHRY and CDR2 is SYGVKD. Trimming took off 6 bases at V and 2 bases at J, with 13 bases between the two ends. Points on this clonotype: Its antigen is still unknown.

Amplification of TCR alpha and beta CDR3 regions from RNA used iRepertoire nested multiplex PCR. For one-step reverse transcription and amplification, about 85-400 ng of tissue mRNA or PBMC total RNA was used. Via MiXCR, TCRdb re-called the multiplex PCR reads, giving one row per CDR3 protein. The sample yields roughly 100,000 distinct CDR3 sequences, less than 30% seen once. The study, taken as a whole, reports: Tissue and blood shared very few CDR3 sequences. Non-neoplastic patients had below-expected tissue-blood divergence, while all gliomas exceeded expectation.

The chain links TRBV10-3 to TRBJ1-1; D is undetermined. This TCR came from a human donor with low-grade glioma or glioblastoma, undergoing nonglioma brain surgery, or in good health (not recorded which). The sequenced material came from glioma tissue, nonneoplastic brain tissue, or PBMCs (not recorded which). The DNA for the CDR3 is TGTGCCATCAGGCCTGGGGAAGGAAACACTGAAGCTTTCTTT. It encodes CAIRPGEGNTEAFF.